Each of the 5 T cell receptor beta chains below was sequenced from the same sample in a study of metastatic and nonmetastatic thyroid tumors (dated by TCRdb to about 2020). The protocol used for the library was PCR. The sequencer listed for this sample is Illumina HiSeq 4000. The public reads were reprocessed in TCRdb via fastp at Q25 and MiXCR, keeping in-frame beta chains. Here the sample has some 14,000 clones; around a third occur a single time. 25% to 30% of the sample belongs to the ten largest clones. None of the patients had been given any treatment before thyroid surgery. Input material: tumor tissue. The receptor source for this set is a female donor with papillary thyroid cancer or a benign thyroid nodule (not recorded which). Some clones in this sample may be carry-over from other donors' samples.

This clone showed up just a few times. The CDR3 end shows no conserved phenylalanine or tryptophan, and so a read error is likely. The CDR3 region has the DNA TGTGCCAGCAGTGAACCCGGGACAGGGGATGGGAAACTGTTTTTG. Protein: CASSEPGTGDGKLFL. The chain employs TRBV28 and TRBJ1-4; 10 nucleotides line up with TRBD1. Trimming removed 5 bases from V and 11 bases from J; junction bases left unmatched: 11. The CDR3 covers 15 residues. The V gene's germline CDR1 is MDHEN and CDR2 SYDVKM.

This clone is classed as medium-sized (0.01 to 0.1%). The chain links TRBV20-1 to TRBJ2-7; 10 bases agree with TRBD2. The CDR3 spans 13 residues. Germline trimming cut 6 bases from V and 4 bases from J; bases unmatched to any gene: 6. Germline V lookup: CDR1 DFQATT, CDR2 SNEGSKA (reference sequence). This chain's CDR3 is CSAPSGSGYEQYF. The CDR3 nucleotides are TGCAGTGCCCCTAGCGGGAGTGGGTACGAGCAGTACTTC.

The genes are TRBV18 and TRBJ2-2; 8 positions match TRBD1. The V segment lost 3 bases and the J segment 5 bases; nucleotides outside the gene matches: 5. CDR1 is KGHSH and CDR2 is LQKENI in the germline V gene. The CDR3 runs 15 residues. CDR3 residues: CASSPQGAGTGELFF. For the CDR3, the DNA is TGTGCCAGCTCACCTCAGGGGGCCGGAACCGGGGAGCTGTTTTTT. Supplemented by reference TRBV18 and TRBJ2-2, the full variable domain reads NAGVMQNPRHLVRRRGQEARLRCSPMKGHSHVYWYRQLPEEGLKFMVYLQKENIIDESGMPKERFSAEFPKEGPSILRIQQVVRGDSAAYFCASSPQGAGTGELFFGEGSRLTVL.

The chain links TRBV4-1 to TRBJ2-5; D might be TRBD1 or TRBD2, each matching 5 bases. This CDR3 has 17 amino acids. Germline CDR1 is MGHRA and CDR2 is YSYEKL. V was pared by 4 bases and J by 5 bases, with 23 bases between. The CDR3 sequence: CASSPGPFAEGSETQYF. CDR3 sequence (DNA): TGCGCCAGCAGCCCAGGGCCCTTTGCAGAGGGTTCGGAGACCCAGTACTTC.

By frequency in the sample, this clone is large. The rearrangement joins TRBV2 to TRBJ2-7, with a possible D match to TRBD1 (6 bases). V was pared by 6 bases and J by 0 bases, with 9 bases between. The CDR3 totals 13 residues. The germline CDR1 and CDR2 sequences are SNHLY and FYNNEI. The CDR3 DNA sequence: TGTGCCAGCAGGGTACAGGGCTCCTACGAGCAGTACTTC. Amino acids: CASRVQGSYEQYF.